This entry features one TCR beta chain sequence. Antigen specificity is unknown. Sequenced by immunoSEQ multiplex PCR; TCRdb stores in-frame clones only, minus some. The sample holds 85,000 to 100,000 clones; around 90% are singletons and the top ten take around 0.33%. CDR3 length equals 14 residues. Germline V CDR1 and CDR2: SGHDT, YYEEEE. J gave up 3 bases and V 1 base, and 0 bases lay outside the gene matches. This entry is derived from a study of OX40 agonist ivuxolimab in advanced cancers. Across the whole study: Head and neck, renal cell, melanoma or hepatocellular carcinoma were the cancers that dose-escalation patients had.

Regarding the study as a whole: Patients with a partial response at 0.1-3.0 mg/kg had among the lowest clonal expansion. No antigen was identified for the clonally expanded peripheral T cells. Compared with CD4+, CD8+ T cells on average had more expanded clones.

The sequencing used CD4+ or CD8+ T cells sorted from blood, collected in a trial of the OX40 agonist ivuxolimab. The chain links TRBV5-6 to TRBJ2-2, with TRBD1 identical over 7 bases. This TCR came from an adult with an advanced solid tumor such as melanoma, head and neck, liver or kidney cancer. CDR3 nucleotide sequence: TGTGCCAGCAGCTTGACAGGGGACACCGGGGAGCTGTTTTTT. This codes for CASSLTGDTGELFF.